This is a list of T cell receptor beta chains from one sample in a study of identical twins. MiXCR, applied by TCRdb to the 5' RACE reads, yields one record per CDR3 protein. The sample consists of around 220,000 distinct CDR3 sequences, around 15% of them appearing once. Material: memory (CD45RO+) T cells sorted from blood. Source of these receptors: a young woman in good health. Each CDR3 is given with its conserved first and last residue. Fields, in order: J gene, V gene, D gene, CDR3 protein. A D gene is named only where the DNA matches it firmly.

>TRBJ1-2|TRBV3-1|-
CASSPGLKIVYGYTF
>TRBJ2-1|TRBV6-1|-
CASILGEASYNEQFF
>TRBJ1-4|TRBV2|TRBD1
CASSGQGDEKLFF
>TRBJ2-7|TRBV29-1|-
CSAKGQSSYEQYF
>TRBJ1-2|TRBV5-5|-
CASSFQISTASGGYTF
>TRBJ2-3|TRBV7-9|-
CASSYRQTDTQYF
>TRBJ1-1|TRBV5-5|TRBD1
CASSPSHAGGTEAFF
>TRBJ2-1|TRBV4-3|-
CASSRGWTRDHEQFF
>TRBJ2-5|TRBV7-2|TRBD2
CASSVTGGRGETQYF
>TRBJ1-2|TRBV12-3/TRBV12-4|-
CASSLGQLYGYTF
>TRBJ2-1|TRBV6-1|TRBD2
CASRLRGTSSYNEQFF
>TRBJ2-1|TRBV7-2|-
CASNPSLARRAYEQFF
>TRBJ2-1|TRBV7-9|-
CASSSGFSYNEQFF
>TRBJ1-5|TRBV7-9|TRBD1
CASSLGTGNTQPQHF
>TRBJ2-2|TRBV6-2/TRBV6-3|-
CASSFSAIVGELFF
>TRBJ2-7|TRBV12-3/TRBV12-4|-
CASSLGKSREAYF
>TRBJ1-1|TRBV7-9|-
CASSFQGLWYTEAFF
>TRBJ2-3|TRBV6-2/TRBV6-3|TRBD1
CASSYGVEPGQNMRDTQYF
>TRBJ1-1|TRBV29-1|-
CSVVRQANTEAFF
>TRBJ2-5|TRBV5-5|-
CASSSGDAETQYF